This TCR beta chain was documented in a study of PD-1 blockade in mismatch repair-deficient tumors listed by TCRdb under 2017. Regarding the study in general: The trial enrolled 85 to 100 consecutive patients with 12 mismatch repair-deficient cancer types between 2013 and September 2016, all previously treated and progressing. Tumor-associated T cell clones were tracked in the peripheral blood of patients responding to PD-1 blockade by deep sequencing of TCR CDR3 regions.

The method was the immunoSEQ multiplex PCR assay. This is the immuneACCESS table as TCRdb keeps it, with only in-frame sequences that have V and J called. A part of the clones is gone; compared with another copy, unresolved V genes explain less than half, and the rest is unexplained. This sample gives about 84,000 clones in total; over 75% of them show up just once. The ten largest make up around 2.6% of the sample. Details on this clone: Its antigen target is currently unknown. Base qualities are not at hand, and no much larger clone is one base apart.

Reading the label with the study, this specimen's time point is: peripheral blood 12 weeks after first pembrolizumab dose. Mismatch repair deficiency was established in every enrolled patient by polymerase chain reaction or immunohistochemistry. TCR sequencing was performed for three patients who responded to pembrolizumab therapy. In the phase II trial, pembrolizumab PD-1 blockade was tested prospectively in advanced mismatch repair-deficient cancers, no matter which tissue of origin the cancers came from. Peripheral blood T cell samples were collected serially, before PD-1 blockade began and at several time points afterward. Blood sampling time points were reported as weeks after the first dose of pembrolizumab. Here is what the overall study found, with its caveats: Clones residing in the tumor, which were often undetectable in blood before treatment, expanded quickly after pembrolizumab and then contracted, generally before radiologic responses.

The receptor comes from an adult with mismatch repair-deficient cancer. This material consisted of peripheral blood, taken 12 weeks after starting pembrolizumab.

CDR3 sequence: CASSQGPASTDTQYF. The bases are TGTGCCAGCAGCCAAGGCCCAGCTAGCACAGATACGCAGTATTTT. The rearrangement joined TRBV14 to TRBJ2-3, with an unclear D gene assignment. At the junction V is shortened by 1 base and J by 0 bases, with 8 bases in between. From its cysteine to its phenylalanine, the CDR3 spans 15 amino acids. The read is trimmed to its CDR3 DNA, 45 bases read in frame from base 1. Looking up the germline V gene yields CDR1 SGHDN and CDR2 FVKESK.